The 16 T cell receptor beta chains in this list originate from one sample, sequenced in a study of T cell responses to AZD1222 COVID-19 vaccine. The data were produced by immunoSEQ multiplex PCR, yet TCRdb's version contains in-frame clones alone and is incomplete. The sample gives about 120,000 clones, about 88% of which show up once; roughly 2.3% is in the top ten. The source was peripheral blood, collected on day 0 of AZD1222 vaccination. Receptors originate from an adult in good health.

The chain is built from TRBV9 and TRBJ2-1; 7 bases map to TRBD2. The CDR3 is made up of 13 amino acids. V gave up 0 bases and J gave up 13 bases; unmatched junction bases: 7. CDR1 is SGDLS and CDR2 is YYNGEE in the germline V gene. The CDR3 DNA is TGTGCCAGCAGCGTAGTTGCGGGAGTGGGCCAGTTCTTC. Residues: CASSVVAGVGQFF.

The chain recombines TRBV19 with TRBJ1-5; D remains ambiguous. Trimming shortened V by 6 bases and J by 2 bases, and 11 bases separated the two germline ends. Per the germline V gene, CDR1 is LNHDA and CDR2 is SQIVND (reference sequence). CDR3 length equals 14 residues. Here the CDR3 reads CASSPSGRNQPQHF. The CDR3 DNA follows: TGTGCCAGTAGCCCGAGTGGCCGCAATCAGCCCCAGCATTTT.

This sequence joins TRBV30 and TRBJ2-1; tentatively, D is TRBD2 (5 bases). The CDR3 loop spans 15 amino acids. The ends were cut back, 2 bases at V and 0 bases at J, with 11 bases in the middle. Germline V gives CDR1 GTSNPN, CDR2 SVGIG (reference sequence). This CDR3 reads CAWSPSGYSYNEQFF. CDR3 coding DNA: TGTGCCTGGAGTCCAAGCGGCTACTCCTACAATGAGCAGTTCTTC. Using reference TRBV30 and TRBJ2-1 for the parts outside the CDR3, the full variable domain is SQTIHQWPATLVQPVGSPLSLECTVEGTSNPNLYWYRQAAGRGLQLLFYSVGIGQISSEVPQNLSASRPQDRQFILSSKKLLLSDSGFYLCAWSPSGYSYNEQFFGPGTRLTVL.

This chain connects TRBV20-1 to TRBJ1-5; D perhaps matches TRBD1 (6 bases). Trimming removed 3 bases at V and 4 bases at J, with 16 bases between. The CDR3 totals 15 residues. Germline V lookup: CDR1 DFQATT, CDR2 SNEGSKA (reference sequence). The CDR3 reads CSASGGGGSNQPQHF. The CDR3 DNA sequence: TGCAGTGCTAGTGGGGGGGGCGGGTCAAATCAGCCCCAGCATTTT.

The chain couples TRBV14 to TRBJ1-1; 7 bases align to TRBD1. With 4 bases clipped from V and 3 bases from J, the junction kept 8 bases outside the gene matches. The germline CDR1 and CDR2 sequences are SGHDN and FVKESK. CDR3 length: 15 amino acids. In DNA, the CDR3 is TGTGCCAGCAGCCCCCGGACAGGCTGGGACACTGAAGCTTTCTTT. Amino acid sequence: CASSPRTGWDTEAFF.

The gene calls are TRBV7-8 and TRBJ1-1; 8 bases line up with TRBD1. The CDR3 sequence is 17 residues long. CDR1 and CDR2 (germline): SGHVS, FQNEAQ. Unmatched junction bases numbered 12, after V lost 0 bases and J lost 6 bases. CDR3 DNA sequence: TGTGCCAGCAGCTTAGCTTCCGGGACAGGTGGATCTCCTGAAGCTTTCTTT. Residues: CASSLASGTGGSPEAFF.

The chain couples TRBV30 to TRBJ1-1, with D unresolved. The length of the CDR3 is 11 residues. Deletions cut 6 bases from V and 10 bases from J, with 15 bases between. Germline loops: CDR1 GTSNPN, CDR2 SVGIG (reference sequence). CDR3 sequence reads: CACSVAQRAFF. The CDR3, as DNA: TGTGCCTGTTCGGTCGCTCAGCGAGCTTTCTTT. The variable domain in full, completed from reference TRBV30 and TRBJ1-1, reads SQTIHQWPATLVQPVGSPLSLECTVEGTSNPNLYWYRQAAGRGLQLLFYSVGIGQISSEVPQNLSASRPQDRQFILSSKKLLLSDSGFYLCACSVAQRAFFGQGTRLTVV.

This chain joins TRBV6-5 and TRBJ2-1; perhaps TRBD2 as D (6 bases). V was cut by 0 bases and J by 4 bases, with 13 bases left in between. Germline CDR1 and CDR2: MNHEY and SVGAGI. The CDR3 is made up of 16 amino acids. CDR3 amino acids: CASSYSAGWGYNEQFF. The CDR3 DNA reads as TGTGCCAGCAGTTACTCGGCGGGATGGGGGTACAATGAGCAGTTCTTC.

This clone has just one count. The chain couples TRBV7-2 to TRBJ2-1; D gene ambiguous. The CDR3 totals 16 residues. Germline V CDR1 and CDR2: SGHTA, FQGNSA. V lost 0 bases to trimming and J lost 7 bases, with 16 bases between them. CDR3 protein: CASSLARGGPSNEQFF. As DNA, the CDR3 is TGTGCCAGCAGCTTAGCGCGTGGCGGCCCCTCAAATGAGCAGTTCTTC. Full variable domain (remainder filled in from reference TRBV7-2 and TRBJ2-1): GAGVSQSPSNKVTEKGKDVELRCDPISGHTALYWYRQSLGQGLEFLIYFQGNSAPDKSGLPSDRFSAERTGGSVSTLTIQRTQQEDSAVYLCASSLARGGPSNEQFFGPGTRLTVL.

V and J are TRBV3-1 (or the pseudogene TRBV3-2) and TRBJ1-2, with 9 bases identical to TRBD1. The germline gives CDR1 LGHDT, CDR2 YNNKEL (reference sequence). The V gene end was trimmed by 1 base and the J gene end by 2 bases; junction bases not matched to a gene: 5. This CDR3 spans 16 amino acids. This CDR3 reads CASSQGGTGSNYGYTF. CDR3 sequence (DNA): TGTGCCAGCAGCCAAGGTGGGACAGGGTCAAACTATGGCTACACCTTC.

The V and J genes are TRBV7-3 and TRBJ2-4, with D unclear. The CDR3 is 13 residues long. V was shortened by 5 bases and J by 1 base, with 6 bases between the two germline ends. Germline V gene sequence: CDR1 SGHTA, CDR2 FQGTGA. This CDR3 is CASSTGAKNIQYF. As DNA, the CDR3 is TGTGCCAGCAGCACCGGGGCCAAAAACATTCAGTACTTC.

The chain links TRBV11-3 to TRBJ2-5, with 7 bases matching TRBD2. CDR3 size: 15 residues. Germline V gene data show CDR1 as SGHNT and CDR2 as YENEEA. V lost 5 bases to trimming and J lost 3 bases; unmatched junction nucleotides: 9. As DNA, the CDR3 is TGTGCCAGCAGCCCTGGGGGGGGAGGAAAAGAGACCCAGTACTTC. Protein sequence: CASSPGGGGKETQYF. The whole variable domain, remainder taken from reference TRBV11-3 and TRBJ2-5, is EAGVVQSPRYKIIEKKQPVAFWCNPISGHNTLYWYLQNLGQGPELLIRYENEEAVDDSQLPKDRFSAERLKGVDSTLKIQPAELGDSAVYLCASSPGGGGKETQYFGPGTRLLVL.

Concerning this clone: An end of the junction differs from the germline gene, which may be a read error. J is TRBJ2-7 and V is TRBV7-6; D is perhaps TRBD1 or TRBD2 (5 bases each). The germline V gene encodes CDR1 SGHVS and CDR2 FNYEAQ. This CDR3 is built from 17 residues. The CDR3 reads CASGTISLGPGSDEQYF. Written as DNA, the CDR3 is TGTGCCAGCGGGACCATATCGCTCGGACCGGGCTCCGACGAGCAGTACTTC. Using reference TRBV7-6 and TRBJ2-7 for the parts outside the CDR3, the full variable domain is GAGVSQSPRYKVTKRGQDVALRCDPISGHVSLYWYRQALGQGPEFLTYFNYEAQQDKSGLPNDRFSAERPEGSISTLTIQRTEQRDSAMYRCASGTISLGPGSDEQYFGPGTRLTVT.

The chain has TRBV5-1 and TRBJ1-1; 7 bases agree with TRBD1. The CDR3 contains 16 residues. CDR1 and CDR2 from the germline V gene are SGHRS and YFSETQ. The J segment lost 6 bases and the V segment lost 4 bases, leaving 15 bases of the junction unmatched. CDR3 sequence reads: CASSRTGTVEDPEAFF. The CDR3 DNA is TGCGCCAGCAGCCGAACCGGGACAGTTGAAGATCCTGAAGCTTTCTTT.

The CDR3 DNA follows: TGTGCCAGCAGCTGGGACAGGGCGGGGGAGACCCAGTACTTC. Its translation: CASSWDRAGETQYF. This sequence joins TRBV11-2 and TRBJ2-5; TRBD1 matches 9 bases. Germline CDR1 is SGHAT and CDR2 is FQNNGV. V lost 4 bases, J lost 5 bases, and 5 bases stayed unmatched. This CDR3 is 14 amino acids long. Full variable domain (remainder filled in from reference TRBV11-2 and TRBJ2-5): EAGVAQSPRYKIIEKRQSVAFWCNPISGHATLYWYQQILGQGPKLLIQFQNNGVVDDSQLPKDRFSAERLKGVDSTLKIQPAKLEDSAVYLCASSWDRAGETQYFGPGTRLLVL.

The V and J genes are TRBV28 and TRBJ1-5; possibly TRBD1 for D (5 bases). The CDR3 covers 14 residues. V was clipped by 3 bases and J by 6 bases, with 12 bases between them. Per germline, CDR1 MDHEN and CDR2 SYDVKM. The CDR3 loop is CASSLAGGGQPQHF. CDR3 DNA: TGTGCCAGCAGTTTGGCGGGGGGTGGTCAGCCCCAGCATTTT.